Described below is a single T cell receptor beta chain sequence and its context. The data derive from a study of blood T cell repertoires in COVID-19. This CDR3 has 15 amino acids. After removal of 5 bases from V and 0 bases from J, the junction contained 4 bases not matched to a gene. Germline V gene sequence: CDR1 ENHRY, CDR2 SYGVKD. TCRdb keeps only in-frame clones here, not all; method: immunoSEQ multiplex PCR. The sample lists under 200,000 clones; 76% were seen once. This sequence was found in a woman of 80 years or more with acute or convalescent COVID-19. Sequencing used peripheral blood. The V gene is TRBV10-3, the J gene TRBJ1-1; TRBD1 aligns across 9 bases. CDR3 in DNA: TGTGCCATCAGTAGGGGGGACAGGGTGAACACTGAAGCTTTCTTT. Protein product: CAISRGDRVNTEAFF.